The 22 T cell receptor beta chains presented below share a single source sample, sequenced in a study of T-cell memory formation after mild COVID-19. A single record per CDR3 protein comes from TCRdb applying MiXCR to the 5' RACE reads. Of about 310,000 distinct CDR3 sequences listed, about 16% are singletons. Sequences were obtained from PBMCs or a T cell subset sorted from them (not recorded which). These receptors all stem from a young man who had mild COVID-19 (a few samples of this study predate the infection). Cell type and time point are not known.

This chain uses TRBV4-2 with TRBJ2-5, with D perhaps assigned TRBD1 or TRBD2 (5 bases each). Per germline, CDR1 LGHNA and CDR2 YNFKEQ. This CDR3 is built from 17 residues. The V and J ends lost 0 bases and 5 bases respectively, with 19 bases between them. The CDR3 reads CASSQEVGAAGTETQYF. In nucleotides, the CDR3 is TGTGCCAGCAGCCAAGAGGTTGGAGCAGCTGGGACGGAGACCCAGTACTTC.

The rearrangement uses TRBV7-2 and TRBJ2-2, with a weak D call TRBD2 (7 bases). V dropped 0 bases and J dropped 5 bases, with 10 bases sitting between them. Germline values: CDR1 SGHTA, CDR2 FQGNSA. The CDR3 extends over 15 amino acids. CDR3 in amino acids: CASSLAGGRTGELFF. CDR3 DNA sequence: TGTGCCAGCAGCTTAGCCGGGGGGCGGACCGGGGAGCTGTTTTTT.

This clonotype was seen only a few times. This sequence joins TRBV6-2 or TRBV6-3 and TRBJ1-2; 10 bases line up with TRBD1. CDR3 length: 13 amino acids. CDR1 and CDR2 (germline): MNHEY, SVGEGT. Trimming at V came to 6 bases and at J to 8 bases, leaving 6 bases not matched to a gene. The CDR3 nucleotides are TGTGCCAGCAGAACCGGACAGGGGGGCGGCTACACCTTC. Amino acid sequence: CASRTGQGGGYTF.

The chain employs TRBV4-2 and TRBJ1-5; D gene ambiguous. CDR1 and CDR2 from the germline V gene are LGHNA and YNFKEQ. The CDR3 sequence is 15 residues long. With 1 base removed from V and 0 bases from J, the gap between germline ends came to 7 bases. DNA of the CDR3: TGTGCCAGCAGCCAAGTCAGTGATAGCAATCAGCCCCAGCATTTT. Encoded protein: CASSQVSDSNQPQHF.

This clonotype appeared a few times. The genes are TRBV7-8 and TRBJ2-7; tentative D call: TRBD2 (6 bases). V lost 5 bases, J lost 3 bases, and 11 bases lay in between. The CDR3 has 13 amino acids. The germline gives CDR1 SGHVS, CDR2 FQNEAQ. The CDR3 sequence is CASSPPGDYEQYF. The CDR3, as DNA: TGTGCCAGCAGCCCCCCGGGAGACTACGAGCAGTACTTC.

This clonotype was seen only a few times. The V call is TRBV28, the J call TRBJ2-5; TRBD1 matches at 8 bases. The CDR3 covers 14 residues. Germline CDR1 is MDHEN and CDR2 is SYDVKM. V lost 7 bases and J lost 3; bases outside the gene matches: 7. The CDR3 region has the DNA TGTGCCAGCATCCCAGGGGGCACGGAAGAGACCCAGTACTTC. It codes for CASIPGGTEETQYF.

With respect to this clonotype: Germline and junction disagree at one end, which may indicate a read error. This chain connects TRBV5-1 to TRBJ2-7; 12 bases agree with TRBD2. Germline values: CDR1 SGHRS, CDR2 YFSETQ. This CDR3 has 17 residues. The CDR3 sequence: CASSFWTSGDSSHEQYF. The DNA of the CDR3 is TGCGCCAGCAGCTTCTGGACTAGCGGGGATTCCTCCCACGAGCAGTACTTC.

This clonotype was observed at least ten times. The V call is TRBV6-2 or TRBV6-3, the J call TRBJ2-3; no clear D. CDR3 size: 15 residues. The V and J ends lost 8 bases and 0 bases respectively, with 15 bases between them. CDR1 MNHEY and CDR2 SVGEGT come from the germline V gene. The CDR3: CASGYGQTSTDTQYF. The CDR3 bases are TGTGCCAGCGGCTACGGCCAAACAAGCACAGATACGCAGTATTTT.

The rearrangement links TRBV3-1 to TRBJ1-4; a possible D gene is TRBD1 (5 bases). The CDR3 covers 15 residues. CDR1 and CDR2 from the germline V gene are LGHDT and YNNKEL (reference sequence). Trimming stripped 0 bases from V and 3 bases from J, with 8 bases between. This chain's CDR3 is CASSQEGLANEKLFF. The CDR3 coding sequence is TGTGCCAGCAGCCAAGAGGGGCTGGCTAATGAAAAACTGTTTTTT. The variable domain in full, completed from reference TRBV3-1 and TRBJ1-4, reads DTAVSQTPKYLVTQMGNDKSIKCEQNLGHDTMYWYKQDSKKFLKIMFSYNNKELIINETVPNRFSPKSPDKAHLNLHINSLELGDSAVYFCASSQEGLANEKLFFGSGTQLSVL.

CDR3 in DNA: TGTGCCAGCGGAGGGGTGTACCAAGAGACCCAGTACTTC. Its protein is CASGGVYQETQYF. This chain links TRBV6-6 with TRBJ2-5; the D gene is possibly TRBD2 (6 bases). V dropped 8 bases and J dropped 0 bases, with 10 bases sitting between them. Germline lookup yields CDR1 MNHNY and CDR2 SVGAGI (reference sequence). CDR3 size: 13 residues.

This clonotype was detected only a few times. The chain has TRBV7-2 and TRBJ1-2; no clear D gene. The V and J ends lost 4 bases and 6 bases respectively, with 18 bases between them. The germline gives CDR1 SGHTA, CDR2 FQGNSA. The CDR3 extends over 15 amino acids. The CDR3 DNA reads TGTGCCAGCAGCTCCTATATCGGGGAGGAACATGGCTACACCTTC. This sequence encodes CASSSYIGEEHGYTF.

This clonotype appeared a few times. This chain uses TRBV4-3 with TRBJ1-1, with a possible D match to TRBD1 (5 bases). The ends were cut back, 0 bases at V and 0 bases at J, with 11 bases in the middle. The CDR3 runs to 16 residues. Germline V gene data show CDR1 as LGHNA and CDR2 as YSLEER. The CDR3 nucleotides are TGCGCCAGCAGCCAAGATTTCTCAGGGATGAACACTGAAGCTTTCTTT. It translates to CASSQDFSGMNTEAFF.

The V call is TRBV11-2, the J call TRBJ1-1; D possibly corresponds to TRBD1 (6 bases). V was shortened by 5 bases and J by 3 bases, with 13 bases between the two germline ends. The CDR3 consists of 14 residues. Looked up from germline, CDR1 is SGHAT and CDR2 is FQNNGV. The CDR3 DNA follows: TGTGCCAGCAGCAACAGGGCGGGGGACACTGAAGCTTTCTTT. Its protein is CASSNRAGDTEAFF.

The V gene is TRBV20-1, the J gene TRBJ2-7; D gene ambiguous. Germline V gene lookup returns CDR1 DFQATT and CDR2 SNEGSKA (reference sequence). Trimming took 0 bases from V and 2 from J, leaving 5 bases between them. This CDR3 has 12 amino acids. The CDR3 DNA sequence: TGCAGTGCTAGAGATCGCGCCTACGAGCAGTACTTC. Translating gives CSARDRAYEQYF.

This clonotype was seen once. The rearrangement uses TRBV18 and TRBJ1-4; D gene uncertain. Trimming took off 0 bases at V and 0 bases at J, with 2 bases between the two ends. Germline V gives CDR1 KGHSH, CDR2 LQKENI. This CDR3 is built from 14 residues. The CDR3 is CASSPPATNEKLFF. As DNA, the CDR3 is TGTGCCAGCTCACCACCAGCAACTAATGAAAAACTGTTTTTT.

A remark on this clonotype: One junction end does not reproduce the germline sequence, and a read error may be involved. V is TRBV7-2 and J is TRBJ2-3; the D gene could be TRBD1 or TRBD2 (6 bases each). CDR3 length: 19 amino acids. CDR1 and CDR2 (germline): SGHTA, FQGNSA. The CDR3 spells CASSLVYRGHLVSTDTQYF. Here the CDR3 DNA reads TGTGCCAGCAGTTTAGTGTATCGGGGGCACCTTGTAAGCACAGATACGCAGTATTTT.

This clonotype has only a few counts. This rearrangement joins TRBV4-1 to TRBJ1-2; D not certain. With 0 bases removed from V and 4 bases from J, the gap between germline ends came to 9 bases. Germline lookup yields CDR1 MGHRA and CDR2 YSYEKL. CDR3 size: 14 residues. The CDR3, as DNA: TGCGCCAGCAGCCAAGATGCGGATAGCTATGGCTACACCTTC. It translates to CASSQDADSYGYTF.

In its sample, this clonotype was seen a few times. V and J are TRBV4-2 and TRBJ2-1; D tentatively fits TRBD1 or TRBD2 (5 bases each). The CDR3 has 15 residues. Germline assignment: CDR1 LGHNA and CDR2 YNFKEQ. The V gene lost 0 bases and the J gene lost 9 bases, with 15 bases spanning the gap. CDR3 sequence: CASSQDGGLRGEQFF. The CDR3 DNA follows: TGTGCCAGCAGCCAAGATGGGGGTCTTCGTGGTGAGCAGTTCTTC.

The chain employs TRBV15 and TRBJ1-5, with D possibly matching TRBD1 (5 bases). CDR3 length: 15 residues. V lost 6 bases and J lost 2, with 14 bases in between. Per germline, CDR1 LNHNV and CDR2 YYDKDF (reference sequence). The CDR3 spells CATRASGTGNQPQHF. The CDR3 DNA reads TGTGCCACCAGAGCTTCGGGGACGGGCAATCAGCCCCAGCATTTT.

This clonotype occurred a few times. The rearrangement joins TRBV5-1 to TRBJ1-6; no clear D. CDR1 is SGHRS, CDR2 YFSETQ, per germline. Trimming removed 0 bases at V and 7 bases at J, with 8 bases between. The CDR3 sequence is 14 residues long. CDR3 nucleotides: TGCGCCAGCAGCTTGGAGGGAGGGAATTCACCCCTCCACTTT. Protein: CASSLEGGNSPLHF.

This clonotype occurred a few times. The gene calls are TRBV7-9 and TRBJ1-2, with D possibly being TRBD1 (5 bases). The CDR3 loop spans 14 amino acids. Germline V gene lookup returns CDR1 SEHNR and CDR2 FQNEAQ (reference sequence). V was clipped by 1 base and J by 4 bases, with 10 bases between them. CDR3 coding DNA: TGTGCCAGCAGCTTAGAGGCCCAGGGCTATGGCTACACCTTC. Encoded protein: CASSLEAQGYGYTF.

A note on this clonotype: Germline and junction disagree at one end, which may indicate a read error. V usage is TRBV4-1 and J usage is TRBJ2-1; tentatively, D is TRBD1 or TRBD2 (6 bases each). CDR1 is MGHRA and CDR2 is YSYEKL in the germline V gene. This CDR3 has 16 residues. The CDR3 loop is CASSQGSGGLLEGALF. CDR3 sequence (DNA): TGCGCCAGCAGCCAAGGGAGTGGGGGGCTACTTGAAGGAGCGCTCTTC.